This record concerns one T cell receptor (beta chain) sequence. The study drew participants aged about 18 to 89 years from fewer than 30 US areas. Contact with a PCR-confirmed or clinician-diagnosed COVID-19 case occurred within 2 weeks of entry. The data were taken from a study of blood T cell repertoires in COVID-19. Looking at the study overall: Acute and convalescent COVID-19 specimens originated in the United States, Italy and Spain. In each case, the material was cDNA or gDNA derived from T cells, B-cell-depleted T cells, or PBMCs.

Method: immunoSEQ multiplex PCR; TCRdb's copy keeps in-frame clones and lacks some. The data hold hundreds of thousands of clones, with 83% observed a single time. Germline loops: CDR1 LGHDT, CDR2 YNNKEL (reference sequence). Trimming cost V 4 bases and J 4 bases, with 13 bases left between them. The CDR3 spans 14 residues. The chain is built from TRBV3-1 (or the pseudogene TRBV3-2) and TRBJ1-1; perhaps TRBD1 as D (5 bases). Sequenced material: PBMCs or T cells enriched from blood (not recorded which). This clonotype was obtained from a woman between 45 and 65 years old who had been exposed to COVID-19. The CDR3 bases are TGTGCCAGCAGCCCCCTTCGGGGGGTCACTGAAGCTTTCTTT. Translating it yields CASSPLRGVTEAFF.